This T cell receptor beta chain is drawn from a study of blood T cell repertoires in COVID-19. Study-level information: Donors in the United States, Italy and Spain gave samples during acute or convalescent COVID-19.

Germline CDR1 is MGHRA and CDR2 is YSYEKL. The trim removed 1 base at V and 6 bases at J, leaving 4 bases unmatched. The CDR3 is made up of 15 amino acids. Seattle-derived patients entered the study during active infection and were followed longitudinally. Study processing details: How many nucleated cells were present was estimated from reference gene primer amplification. Using immunoSEQ multiplex PCR, the repertoire was profiled, and TCRdb retains in-frame clones only, with some absent. V and J calls and clone size are copied from that table; D and trimming were computed from the DNA. The sample carries about 130,000 clones, approximately 90% recorded once.

J is TRBJ2-2 and V is TRBV4-1, with 8 bases that match TRBD2. The receptor's source is a man aged 50 to 60 with COVID-19, enrolled during active disease. The material sequenced was peripheral blood. This chain's CDR3 is CASSQGGRRSGELFF. In DNA form, the CDR3 reads TGCGCCAGCAGCCAAGGCGGGAGGAGATCCGGGGAGCTGTTTTTT.